The 21 T cell receptor beta chains below were found in one sample sequenced in a study of T cell responses to AZD1222 COVID-19 vaccine. The repertoire was sequenced with immunoSEQ multiplex PCR; TCRdb's copy has only in-frame clones and lacks some. The sample gives 95,000 to 150,000 clones, about nine tenths of which show up once; around 4.5% is in the top ten. The material was peripheral blood, obtained on day 0 of MenACWY control vaccination. These receptors all come from an adult in good health.

The V call is TRBV27, the J call TRBJ2-1, with a weak D call TRBD1 (6 bases). CDR3 length equals 14 residues. V was clipped by 5 bases and J by 4 bases, with 12 bases between them. In germline, CDR1 is MNHEY, CDR2 SMNVEV (reference sequence). The CDR3 sequence: CASSIGGRYNEQFF. CDR3 sequence (DNA): TGTGCCAGCAGTATTGGGGGCAGGTACAATGAGCAGTTCTTC.

The rearrangement links TRBV19 to TRBJ1-6, with no clear D. The CDR3 is 16 residues long. From germline, CDR1 is LNHDA and CDR2 SQIVND (reference sequence). V dropped 5 bases and J dropped 5 bases, with 16 bases sitting between them. CDR3 nucleotide sequence: TGTGCCAGTAGTGAAATTTGGGGAGCCAATAATTCACCCCTCCACTTT. Its protein is CASSEIWGANNSPLHF.

The chain has TRBV10-3 and TRBJ2-7; 9 bases match TRBD2. The J segment lost 4 bases and the V segment lost 0 bases, leaving 7 bases of the junction unmatched. There are 16 residues in the CDR3. CDR1 ENHRY and CDR2 SYGVKD come from the germline V gene. CDR3 residues: CAISESVAGGQYEQYF. Here the CDR3 DNA reads TGTGCCATCAGTGAGTCTGTGGCGGGAGGGCAGTACGAGCAGTACTTC.

This clone was picked up one time. The chain joins TRBV23-1 to TRBJ1-6, with no clear D. TRBV23-1 is an open reading frame whose function is uncertain. Between the trimmed V and J ends, which lost 2 bases and 5 bases, there was a span of 13 bases. This CDR3 is 16 amino acids long. The chain's CDR3 is CASSQRSGFNNSPLHF. CDR3 nucleotides: TGCGCCAGCAGTCAAAGGTCGGGGTTCAATAATTCACCCCTCCACTTT.

The chain is built from TRBV2 and TRBJ2-5; D possibly corresponds to TRBD2 (6 bases). The CDR3 length is 14 residues. The V gene's germline CDR1 is SNHLY and CDR2 FYNNEI. V lost 7 bases to trimming and J lost 1 base, with 13 bases between them. DNA for the CDR3: TGTGCCAGCATTATGACTAGTGGCCAAGAGACCCAGTACTTC. Encoded protein: CASIMTSGQETQYF.

The rearrangement uses TRBV2 and TRBJ2-7, with 8 bases aligning to TRBD1. The CDR3 totals 13 residues. With V trimmed by 10 bases and J by 3 bases, 8 bases remained unmatched. In germline, CDR1 is SNHLY, CDR2 FYNNEI. This chain's CDR3 is CATLGTGDYEQYF. The CDR3 DNA is TGTGCCACTCTTGGGACAGGAGACTACGAGCAGTACTTC.

This clone was recorded once. The V and J genes are TRBV24-1 and TRBJ1-5; maybe TRBD1 (5 bases). This CDR3 comprises 15 residues. Germline V gene lookup returns CDR1 KGHDR and CDR2 SFDVKD. V was clipped by 3 bases and J by 2 bases, with 10 bases between them. DNA of the CDR3: TGTGCCACCAGTGATAGGGGCTTGGGCAATCAGCCCCAGCATTTT. It codes for CATSDRGLGNQPQHF.

This clone was counted once. The rearrangement uses TRBV28 and TRBJ2-1, with TRBD1 matching over 8 bases. V shed 4 bases, J shed 3 bases, and the junction held 2 bases outside the gene matches. The CDR3 extends over 14 amino acids. Germline CDR1 reads MDHEN; CDR2 reads SYDVKM. The CDR3 sequence: CASSSGQVYNEQFF. The CDR3, as DNA: TGTGCCAGCAGTTCGGGACAGGTCTACAATGAGCAGTTCTTC.

This sequence joins TRBV5-4 and TRBJ2-5; 12 nucleotides agree with TRBD2. CDR1 SGHNT and CDR2 YYREEE come from the germline V gene (reference sequence). The CDR3 is 15 residues long. V lost 0 bases to trimming and J lost 3 bases; unmatched junction nucleotides: 0. This CDR3 is CASSLGLAGEETQYF. The DNA for the CDR3 is TGTGCCAGCAGCTTGGGACTAGCGGGGGAAGAGACCCAGTACTTC.

Here the CDR3 reads CASSLGGEDEQYV. The CDR3 nucleotides read TGTGCCAGCAGCTTAGGGGGAGAAGACGAGCAGTACGTC. The V call is TRBV7-9, the J call TRBJ2-7; perhaps TRBD2 as D (5 bases). V gave up 1 base and J gave up 5 bases, with 9 bases separating them. Germline loops: CDR1 SEHNR, CDR2 FQNEAQ (reference sequence). This CDR3 region has 13 residues.

V gene TRBV6-4 combines with J gene TRBJ2-1; the D gene is possibly TRBD2 (5 bases). The CDR3 is 14 residues long. CDR1 is MRHNA and CDR2 is SNTAGT in the germline V gene. Trimming removed 2 bases from V and 5 bases from J, with 10 bases in between. The CDR3 DNA follows: TGTGCCAGCAGTGACCCCGGGAACCACAATGAGCAGTTCTTC. This codes for CASSDPGNHNEQFF.

The chain is built from TRBV15 and TRBJ2-6; tentatively, D is TRBD1 (5 bases). This CDR3 has 17 residues. Germline V gives CDR1 LNHNV, CDR2 YYDKDF (reference sequence). The germline V and J ends were trimmed by 2 bases and 0 bases, with 11 bases remaining between them. CDR3 nucleotides: TGTGCCACCAGCAGACTTCCCACAGGCTCTGGGGCCAACGTCCTGACTTTC. Protein: CATSRLPTGSGANVLTF.

The chain recombines TRBV4-1 with TRBJ2-7; no reliable D call. V lost 0 bases to trimming and J lost 1 base, with 7 bases between them. Germline CDR1 reads MGHRA; CDR2 reads YSYEKL. CDR3 length: 14 residues. CDR3: CASSQDLQSYEQYF. The CDR3 region has the DNA TGCGCCAGCAGCCAAGACTTGCAATCCTACGAGCAGTACTTC.

This clone was counted once. V is TRBV5-1 and J is TRBJ1-1, with D hard to call. Germline CDR1 and CDR2: SGHRS and YFSETQ. V was shortened by 2 bases and J by 5 bases, with 13 bases between the two germline ends. The CDR3 contains 14 residues. CDR3 bases: TGCGCCAGCAGCTTCCCGGGCAGTAGGACTGAAGCTTTCTTT. This translates into CASSFPGSRTEAFF.

This rearrangement joins TRBV7-8 to TRBJ1-4, with TRBD1 identical over 8 bases. The V gene end was trimmed by 5 bases and the J gene end by 8 bases; junction bases not matched to a gene: 13. This CDR3 is 16 amino acids long. The germline CDR1 and CDR2 sequences are SGHVS and FQNEAQ. The CDR3 nucleotides are TGTGCCAGCAGCGAACTACCGCAGGGGGCGCGGGAAAAACTGTTTTTT. Its translation: CASSELPQGAREKLFF.

This clone showed up just a few times. This rearrangement joins TRBV24-1 to TRBJ2-2; D gene ambiguous. The germline CDR1 and CDR2 sequences are KGHDR and SFDVKD. The CDR3 totals 14 residues. V was pared by 7 bases and J by 4 bases, with 12 bases between. For the CDR3, the DNA is TGTGCCACCAGGGGAAGACTTGGCACCGGGGAGCTGTTTTTT. Translation: CATRGRLGTGELFF.

The chain couples TRBV3-1 (or the pseudogene TRBV3-2) to TRBJ2-3; 8 nucleotides align to TRBD2. The CDR3 length is 13 residues. The junction had 2 bases not matched to a gene; V was cut back by 1 base and J by 8 bases. Germline V gives CDR1 LGHDT, CDR2 YNNKEL (reference sequence). CDR3 loop: CASSQAGGSTQYF. CDR3 nucleotide sequence: TGTGCCAGCAGCCAAGCGGGAGGGTCTACGCAGTATTTT.

This chain connects TRBV28 to TRBJ2-7; no clear D. Germline CDR1 reads MDHEN; CDR2 reads SYDVKM. The CDR3 sequence is 14 residues long. V lost 5 bases and J 7 bases, leaving 18 bases between the germline ends. The chain's CDR3 is CASSAYSSLGEQYV. For the CDR3, the DNA is TGTGCCAGCAGTGCCTACTCAAGCCTCGGAGAGCAGTACGTC.

The CDR3 protein is CAGQGGGTQYF. For the CDR3, the DNA is TGTGCCGGACAAGGGGGCGGGACCCAGTACTTC. This sequence joins TRBV2 and TRBJ2-5, with 7 nucleotides matching TRBD1. The CDR3 runs 11 residues. CDR1 and CDR2 (germline): SNHLY, FYNNEI. V trimming: 11 bases; J trimming: 7 bases; junction bases outside the gene matches: 7.

The chain joins TRBV5-8 to TRBJ2-1; 10 bases are a match to TRBD2. V dropped 4 bases and J dropped 3; count of bases not matched to a gene: 4. This CDR3 contains 15 residues. Germline V gene lookup returns CDR1 SGHTS and CDR2 YDEGEE. The CDR3 region has the DNA TGTGCCAGCAGCCACCCTAGCGGGAGCTACAATGAGCAGTTCTTC. Residues: CASSHPSGSYNEQFF. Drawing the rest from reference TRBV5-8 and TRBJ2-1, the complete variable domain is EAGVTQSPTHLIKTRGQQATLRCSPISGHTSVYWYQQALGLGLQFLLWYDEGEERNRGNFPPRFSGRQFPNYSSELNVNALELEDSALYLCASSHPSGSYNEQFFGPGTRLTVL.

This clone was detected only a few times. The chain uses TRBV28 and TRBJ1-5; a possible D gene is TRBD1 (6 bases). The CDR3 length is 16 residues. V shed 5 bases and J shed 5 bases, with 19 bases lying between them. Germline CDR1 reads MDHEN; CDR2 reads SYDVKM. CDR3 bases: TGTGCCAGCAGTACTTACAGGGCCAAAAGGGATCAGCCCCAGCATTTT. Its translation: CASSTYRAKRDQPQHF.